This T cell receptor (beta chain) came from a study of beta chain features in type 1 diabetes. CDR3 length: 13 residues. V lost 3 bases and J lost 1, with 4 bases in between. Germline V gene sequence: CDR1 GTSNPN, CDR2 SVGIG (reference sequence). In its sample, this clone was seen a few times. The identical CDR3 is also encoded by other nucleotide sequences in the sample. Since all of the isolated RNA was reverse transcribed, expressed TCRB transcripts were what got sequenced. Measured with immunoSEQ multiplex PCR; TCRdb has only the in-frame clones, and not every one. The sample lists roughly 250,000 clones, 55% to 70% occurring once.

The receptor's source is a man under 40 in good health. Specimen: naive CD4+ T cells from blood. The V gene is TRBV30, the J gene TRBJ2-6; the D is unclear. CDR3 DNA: TGTGCCTGGAGCGGATCTGGGGCCAACGTCCTGACTTTC. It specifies CAWSGSGANVLTF. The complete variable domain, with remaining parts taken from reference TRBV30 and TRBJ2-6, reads SQTIHQWPATLVQPVGSPLSLECTVEGTSNPNLYWYRQAAGRGLQLLFYSVGIGQISSEVPQNLSASRPQDRQFILSSKKLLLSDSGFYLCAWSGSGANVLTFGAGSRLTVL.